The next 21 T cell receptor beta chains were all read from a single sample in a study of vaccination effects on CD4 cells after COVID-19. Using immunoSEQ multiplex PCR, the repertoire was profiled, and TCRdb retains in-frame clones only, with some absent. The sample carries 73,000 or so clones, roughly 79% recorded once. Using viral peptide pools, the ViraFEST assay grew out antigen-specific CD4+ T cells prior to sequencing. Once cultured for nine to ten days, the cells underwent separation to obtain CD4+ T cells. Vaccine recipients, nucleocapsid antibody negative, had no prior SARS-CoV-2 infection. These receptors' targets are unknown. Material: CD4+ T cells from PBMCs cultured with SARS-CoV-2 spike peptides, obtained before COVID-19 vaccination. These TCRs come from a human donor who received a COVID-19 vaccine.

The V call is TRBV4-3, the J call TRBJ1-2; D unclear. V lost 0 bases to trimming and J lost 6 bases, with 17 bases between them. CDR1 is LGHNA, CDR2 YSLEER, per germline. This CDR3 is built from 16 residues. Written as DNA, the CDR3 is TGCGCCAGCAGCCAAGATGTCGGGTCATTTATAAATGGCTACACCTTC. Translating it yields CASSQDVGSFINGYTF.

The chain uses TRBV18 and TRBJ2-3, with a tentative D call TRBD1 (5 bases). Deletions cut 0 bases from V and 1 base from J, with 11 bases between. Germline CDR1 is KGHSH and CDR2 is LQKENI. CDR3 length equals 16 residues. The chain's CDR3 is CASSPPQGRGTDTQYF. The CDR3 nucleotides are TGTGCCAGCTCACCACCTCAGGGAAGGGGCACAGATACGCAGTATTTT.

This chain links TRBV5-1 with TRBJ2-5, with unresolved D. V was shortened by 5 bases and J by 1 base, with 18 bases between the two germline ends. The CDR3 spans 16 residues. Germline CDR1 SGHRS, CDR2 YFSETQ. The CDR3 region has the DNA TGCGCCAGCAGTTTCCAACTTGGGCAGCCCCAAGAGACCCAGTACTTC. Translating gives CASSFQLGQPQETQYF. Looking up the rest from reference TRBV5-1 and TRBJ2-5 gives the full variable domain: KAGVTQTPRYLIKTRGQQVTLSCSPISGHRSVSWYQQTPGQGLQFLFEYFSETQRNKGNFPGRFSGRQFSNSRSEMNVSTLELGDSALYLCASSFQLGQPQETQYFGPGTRLLVL.

The V and J genes are TRBV14 and TRBJ1-5; no reliable D call. The CDR3 spans 13 residues. Germline V gives CDR1 SGHDN, CDR2 FVKESK. Trimming left V 0 bases short and J 10 bases short, with 10 bases between. The DNA for the CDR3 is TGTGCCAGCAGCCAAGATCTTAGTGGTCCCCAGCATTTT. Translating it yields CASSQDLSGPQHF.

The chain couples TRBV3-1 (or the pseudogene TRBV3-2) to TRBJ1-2, with D perhaps matching TRBD1 (6 bases). Germline assignment: CDR1 LGHDT and CDR2 YNNKEL (reference sequence). V gave up 4 bases and J gave up 4 bases, with 13 bases separating them. This CDR3 region has 14 residues. The CDR3 here is CASSLGGLVYGYTF. In nucleotides, the CDR3 is TGTGCCAGCAGCCTCGGGGGGCTGGTCTATGGCTACACCTTC.

The chain employs TRBV6-4 and TRBJ2-2; 10 nucleotides align to TRBD1. The V gene's germline CDR1 is MRHNA and CDR2 SNTAGT. J was trimmed by 7 bases and V by 3 bases; bases with no gene match: 8. The CDR3 contains 16 residues. The CDR3 sequence: CASSDTGQGIFGELFF. CDR3 nucleotides: TGTGCCAGCAGTGATACGGGACAGGGGATTTTCGGGGAGCTGTTTTTT.

This chain connects TRBV5-1 to TRBJ2-3; D remains unclear. The CDR3 length is 18 residues. Trimming cost V 0 bases and J 1 base, with 18 bases left between them. Germline loops: CDR1 SGHRS, CDR2 YFSETQ. Here the CDR3 DNA reads TGCGCCAGCAGCTTGGGGTCAGGTTTTTCCGTGGGCACAGATACGCAGTATTTT. Its translation is CASSLGSGFSVGTDTQYF.

This clone was picked up a small number of times. The rearrangement links TRBV19 to TRBJ1-2, with 9 bases that match TRBD1. The J segment lost 3 bases and the V segment lost 8 bases, leaving 7 bases of the junction unmatched. Germline V lookup: CDR1 LNHDA, CDR2 SQIVND (reference sequence). There are 14 residues in the CDR3. In nucleotides, the CDR3 is TGTGCCAGTGCTTCGGACAGGGGTGACTATGGCTACACCTTC. Its protein product is CASASDRGDYGYTF.

CDR3: CAISASQETQYF. The CDR3 DNA reads as TGTGCCATCAGTGCTAGCCAAGAGACCCAGTACTTC. This chain uses TRBV10-3 with TRBJ2-5; D gene uncertain. Germline V gene lookup returns CDR1 ENHRY and CDR2 SYGVKD. V gave up 4 bases and J gave up 1 base, with 4 bases separating them. This CDR3 is 12 amino acids long.

The chain joins TRBV29-1 to TRBJ1-1; 7 nucleotides agree with TRBD1. Germline V gene lookup returns CDR1 SQVTM and CDR2 ANQGSEA. The CDR3 covers 13 residues. V was clipped by 5 bases and J by 1 base; unmatched bases: 4. Here the CDR3 reads CSVRGQPNTEAFF. In DNA form, the CDR3 reads TGCAGCGTTCGGGGACAGCCGAACACTGAAGCTTTCTTT.

The J gene is TRBJ1-4, the V gene TRBV2; 8 bases match TRBD1. The CDR3 has 14 amino acids. The junction had 7 bases not matched to a gene; V was cut back by 8 bases and J by 5 bases. Germline V gene data show CDR1 as SNHLY and CDR2 as FYNNEI. The CDR3 DNA sequence: TGTGCCAGCGAACGGGACAGGTCGAATGAAAAACTGTTTTTT. Amino acid sequence: CASERDRSNEKLFF.

V gene TRBV7-2 combines with J gene TRBJ2-7; tentatively, D is TRBD2 (5 bases). The CDR3 is 13 amino acids. In germline, CDR1 is SGHTA, CDR2 FQGNSA. Between the trimmed V and J ends, which lost 4 bases and 5 bases, there was a span of 12 bases. The CDR3 sequence is CASSSIPGNEQYV. The CDR3 DNA follows: TGTGCCAGCAGCTCCATACCGGGGAACGAGCAGTACGTC.

Remarks on this clone: This specimen includes other DNA sequences encoding the same CDR3. The chain carries TRBV24-1 and TRBJ1-4, with 10 bases matching TRBD1. CDR1 KGHDR and CDR2 SFDVKD come from the germline V gene. V trimming: 4 bases; J trimming: 6 bases; junction bases outside the gene matches: 4. The CDR3 runs 15 residues. The CDR3 sequence: CATSDPGTGDEKLFF. In nucleotides, the CDR3 is TGTGCCACCAGTGACCCCGGGACAGGGGATGAAAAACTGTTTTTT.

The sample holds one count of this clone. The chain recombines TRBV14 with TRBJ2-1; possibly TRBD2 for D (6 bases). V was trimmed by 4 bases and J by 10 bases, leaving 8 bases between them. This CDR3 is built from 11 residues. The V gene's germline CDR1 is SGHDN and CDR2 FVKESK. CDR3 sequence reads: CASSRGAEQFF. Written as DNA, the CDR3 is TGTGCCAGCAGCCGCGGGGCAGAGCAGTTCTTC.

The chain couples TRBV7-9 to TRBJ2-3; D unresolved. There are 15 residues in the CDR3. CDR1 and CDR2 from the germline V gene are SEHNR and FQNEAQ (reference sequence). Trimming removed 5 bases at V and 3 bases at J, with 15 bases between. The CDR3: CASSPGLWGTDTQYF. In DNA form, the CDR3 reads TGTGCCAGCAGCCCGGGCCTTTGGGGTACAGATACGCAGTATTTT.

The genes are TRBV6-5 and TRBJ1-2, with 9 bases lining up with TRBD1. This CDR3 has 12 amino acids. Germline lookup yields CDR1 MNHEY and CDR2 SVGAGI. V gave up 2 bases and J gave up 13 bases; unmatched junction bases: 5. CDR3 DNA sequence: TGTGCCAGCAGTTACCTACAGGGGGCAGTCACCTTC. This gives the protein CASSYLQGAVTF.

The rearrangement uses TRBV12-3 or TRBV12-4 and TRBJ1-3, with D unclear. The CDR3 runs to 13 residues. V lost 10 bases and J 0 bases, leaving 10 bases between the germline ends. CDR3 sequence (DNA): TGTGCCACCAACGATTACTCTGGAAACACCATATATTTT. Translating it yields CATNDYSGNTIYF.

The chain uses TRBV30 and TRBJ2-3; TRBD1 is a possible D gene (6 bases). The CDR3 loop spans 12 amino acids. Trimming took off 2 bases at V and 6 bases at J, with 9 bases between the two ends. CDR1 GTSNPN and CDR2 SVGIG come from the germline V gene (reference sequence). The CDR3, as DNA: TGTGCCTGGAGTTTCGACAGGGATACGCAGTATTTT. Protein product: CAWSFDRDTQYF.

The chain is built from TRBV27 and TRBJ2-1; 9 nucleotides agree with TRBD2. The CDR3 length is 17 residues. V lost 3 bases and J lost 7; bases outside the gene matches: 13. Germline CDR1 reads MNHEY; CDR2 reads SMNVEV (reference sequence). The CDR3 nucleotides read TGTGCCAGCAGTTTCCGGCCTGGGGCGGGGGGGGTGAATGAGCAGTTCTTC. Translated, it gives CASSFRPGAGGVNEQFF.

This clone has only a few counts. V and J are TRBV28 and TRBJ1-5; D is possibly TRBD1 (5 bases). Trimming removed 6 bases from V and 3 bases from J, with 9 bases in between. Per germline, CDR1 MDHEN and CDR2 SYDVKM. The CDR3 extends over 13 amino acids. The CDR3 region has the DNA TGTGCCAGCAGAAGGACACCCAATCAGCCCCAGCATTTT. This codes for CASRRTPNQPQHF. Filled out from reference TRBV28 and TRBJ1-5, the complete variable domain reads DVKVTQSSRYLVKRTGEKVFLECVQDMDHENMFWYRQDPGLGLRLIYFSYDVKMKEKGDIPEGYSVSREKKERFSLILESASTNQTSMYLCASRRTPNQPQHFGDGTRLSIL.

This chain links TRBV3-1 (or the pseudogene TRBV3-2) with TRBJ2-1; TRBD2 might be the D (5 bases). Per germline, CDR1 LGHDT and CDR2 YNNKEL (reference sequence). V was clipped by 8 bases and J by 5 bases, with 10 bases between them. This CDR3 region has 12 residues. DNA of the CDR3: TGTGCCAGCCGGCTCGGGAACAATGAGCAGTTCTTC. Translation gives CASRLGNNEQFF.